Listed below are T cell receptor beta chains from one sample, sequenced in a study of blood T cell repertoires in COVID-19. This table comes from immunoSEQ multiplex PCR, and its TCRdb copy is limited to in-frame clones, with some not included. Of roughly 270,000 clones listed, approximately 88% are singletons. Sequencing input: peripheral blood. The receptors shown here come from a man between 18 and 29 years old with active or convalescent COVID-19. CDR3s leave out the opening cysteine and the closing phenylalanine or tryptophan. Each record gives: V gene, J gene, D gene, CDR3 protein. D genes are given only for firm matches.

v_gene: TRBV4-3; j_gene: TRBJ2-4; d_gene: TRBD1; CDR3aa: ASSEGGQGVAKNIQY
v_gene: TRBV11-2; j_gene: TRBJ2-7; d_gene: -; CDR3aa: ASSPPRAGAYEQY
v_gene: TRBV7-6; j_gene: TRBJ2-1; d_gene: TRBD1; CDR3aa: ASSLGGWDRGANEQF
v_gene: TRBV10-3; j_gene: TRBJ2-2; d_gene: TRBD2; CDR3aa: AIRGEGTGELF
v_gene: TRBV27; j_gene: TRBJ2-7; d_gene: TRBD1; CDR3aa: ASRGQYTSYEQY
v_gene: TRBV27; j_gene: TRBJ1-2; d_gene: TRBD1; CDR3aa: ASSRTGRNYGYT
v_gene: TRBV12-5; j_gene: TRBJ1-5; d_gene: TRBD1; CDR3aa: ASGAGDSSNQSQH
v_gene: TRBV29-1; j_gene: TRBJ1-3; d_gene: TRBD1; CDR3aa: SALGQGALGGNTIY
v_gene: TRBV2; j_gene: TRBJ2-2; d_gene: -; CDR3aa: ASGDRTGELF
v_gene: TRBV19; j_gene: TRBJ2-6; d_gene: -; CDR3aa: ASSQGSGANVLT
v_gene: TRBV2; j_gene: TRBJ2-1; d_gene: -; CDR3aa: ASSPQGWEQF
v_gene: TRBV5-1; j_gene: TRBJ2-1; d_gene: TRBD2; CDR3aa: ASSLAVTSGGIEQF
v_gene: TRBV29-1; j_gene: TRBJ1-2; d_gene: TRBD1; CDR3aa: SVYRGLYGYT
v_gene: TRBV10-2; j_gene: TRBJ1-2; d_gene: TRBD1; CDR3aa: ASSDRGPGYGYT
v_gene: TRBV9; j_gene: TRBJ1-6; d_gene: -; CDR3aa: ASSVDDRNRSPLH
v_gene: TRBV6-5; j_gene: TRBJ1-2; d_gene: -; CDR3aa: ASSQGQHYGYT
v_gene: TRBV4-1; j_gene: TRBJ1-1; d_gene: TRBD1; CDR3aa: ASSQDRTGTVNTEAF
v_gene: TRBV4-3; j_gene: TRBJ2-7; d_gene: -; CDR3aa: ASSQDAGFTYEQY